The clone carrying this T cell receptor beta chain was counted only a few times. The entry originates in a study of blood T cell repertoires in COVID-19. The overall study: Sites in the United States, Italy and Spain provided acute and convalescent COVID-19 samples. PBMCs, B-cell-depleted T cells, or T cells provided the cDNA or gDNA that made up the material.

The cohort comprised adults aged 18 to 89 years residing in about two dozen US areas. Researchers sorted participants into cohorts using their self-reported clinical history. Only in-frame clones appear in the TCRdb table, and some are missing; sequencing was by immunoSEQ multiplex PCR. Found here are about 200,000 clones, around 82% of them singletons; the top ten hold 4.5% to 6.5%. CDR1 KGHDR and CDR2 SFDVKD come from the germline V gene. This CDR3 is 16 amino acids long. Trimming at V came to 0 bases and at J to 3 bases, leaving 3 bases not matched to a gene. The source material was PBMCs or T cells enriched from blood (not recorded which). J is TRBJ2-1 and V is TRBV24-1, with 8 bases matching TRBD1. The clonotype was recovered from a woman in her sixties with acute COVID-19. CDR3 in amino acids: CATSDLTGGNYNEQFF. DNA of the CDR3: TGTGCCACCAGTGATTTGACAGGGGGGAACTACAATGAGCAGTTCTTC.